These 9 T cell receptor beta chains were all obtained from the same sample, sequenced in a study of cytomegalovirus exposure and HLA in healthy donors. A multiplex PCR was run with 60 Vbeta primers and 13 Jbeta primers. Data came from immunoSEQ multiplex PCR; TCRdb stores just in-frame clones and leaves some out. The table shows about 180,000 clones, with almost 85% occurring only once. What was sequenced was PBMCs. Receptors originate from a girl aged 10-17 years in good health and CMV-seropositive.

The chain couples TRBV6-4 to TRBJ1-1; 9 bases are shared with TRBD1. The V gene end was trimmed by 0 bases and the J gene end by 5 bases; junction bases not matched to a gene: 7. CDR3 size: 16 residues. The germline V gene encodes CDR1 MRHNA and CDR2 SNTAGT. CDR3 DNA sequence: TGTGCCAGCAGTGACTCCCCGGACAGGGGAGGGACTGAAGCTTTCTTT. It encodes CASSDSPDRGGTEAFF.

In nucleotides, the CDR3 is TGTGCCAGCAGCAAATTTCTTGGAGTCTACGAGCAGTACTTC. It is translated as CASSKFLGVYEQYF. The J gene is TRBJ2-7, the V gene TRBV21-1; the DNA was not compared with TRBD2, the D call given in the table. TRBV21-1 constitutes a pseudogene. There are 14 residues in the CDR3.

The V call is TRBV11-2, the J call TRBJ2-5; D is undetermined. There are 12 residues in the CDR3. In germline, CDR1 is SGHAT, CDR2 FQNNGV. Trimming left V 3 bases short and J 5 bases short, with 7 bases between. This CDR3 reads CASSFSWETQYF. As DNA, the CDR3 is TGTGCCAGCAGCTTTAGTTGGGAGACCCAGTACTTC.

The table lists this clone with a few counts. The same CDR3 is also encoded by other DNA sequences in this sample. The rearrangement uses TRBV6-1 and TRBJ1-6; the match to TRBD1 covers 7 bases. V was pared by 0 bases and J by 4 bases, with 0 bases of the junction left unmatched. The CDR3 totals 15 residues. Germline V gives CDR1 MNHNS, CDR2 SASEGT. In DNA, the CDR3 is TGTGCCAGCAGTGAAGCGACAGGGTATAATTCACCCCTCCACTTT. Protein sequence: CASSEATGYNSPLHF.

This clone showed up just once. This chain joins TRBV19 and TRBJ2-5, with a tentative D call TRBD1 (5 bases). V was clipped by 0 bases and J by 1 base, with 9 bases between them. The CDR3 has 15 amino acids. Germline CDR1 LNHDA, CDR2 SQIVND (reference sequence). CDR3 coding DNA: TGTGCCAGTAGTATAGATCCAGACAGCCAAGAGACCCAGTACTTC. Translation: CASSIDPDSQETQYF.

V usage is TRBV28 and J usage is TRBJ2-2; possible D gene TRBD1, 5 bases. The CDR3 runs 13 residues. Germline CDR1 MDHEN, CDR2 SYDVKM. V lost 5 bases and J 10 bases, leaving 14 bases between the germline ends. The CDR3 nucleotides are TGTGCCAGCAGTCCGGGCAGGGCGGAGGAGCTGTTTTTT. Protein sequence: CASSPGRAEELFF. The full variable domain, completed using reference TRBV28 and TRBJ2-2, is DVKVTQSSRYLVKRTGEKVFLECVQDMDHENMFWYRQDPGLGLRLIYFSYDVKMKEKGDIPEGYSVSREKKERFSLILESASTNQTSMYLCASSPGRAEELFFGEGSRLTVL.

In this sample, this clone turned up a few times. The chain has TRBV7-4 and TRBJ1-5; D remains ambiguous. The CDR3 spans 19 residues. The germline gives CDR1 SGHVT, CDR2 SQSDAQ. Trimming cost V 9 bases and J 0 bases, with 27 bases left between them. The CDR3 is CASPPSDFMQENSNQPQHF. Here the CDR3 DNA reads TGTGCCAGTCCACCATCGGATTTTATGCAGGAAAATAGCAATCAGCCCCAGCATTTT.

This clone occurred once. The V and J genes are TRBV7-8 and TRBJ1-1; tentative D call: TRBD1 (5 bases). V lost 3 bases, J lost 11 bases, and 16 bases lay in between. The CDR3 is made up of 13 amino acids. Germline CDR1 SGHVS, CDR2 FQNEAQ. CDR3 loop: CASSFRGAVEAFF. As DNA, the CDR3 is TGTGCCAGCAGCTTTAGGGGTGCTGTTGAGGCTTTCTTT. The variable domain in full, completed from reference TRBV7-8 and TRBJ1-1, reads GAGVSQSPRYKVAKRGQDVALRCDPISGHVSLFWYQQALGQGPEFLTYFQNEAQLDKSGLPSDRFFAERPEGSVSTLKIQRTQQEDSAVYLCASSFRGAVEAFFGQGTRLTVV.

This chain uses TRBV11-2 with TRBJ1-3, with D perhaps matching TRBD1 (5 bases). V dropped 0 bases and J dropped 1 base, with 13 bases sitting between them. This CDR3 region has 17 residues. Germline lookup yields CDR1 SGHAT and CDR2 FQNNGV. For the CDR3, the DNA is TGTGCCAGCAGCTTAGACTCAGGGCGAGTATCTGGAAACACCATATATTTT. This encodes CASSLDSGRVSGNTIYF.